The 11 T cell receptor beta chains given below trace back to one sample, sequenced in a study of T cell repertoires in cytomegalovirus infection. TCRdb reanalysed the reads using MiXCR and keeps one entry per CDR3 protein. The sample comprises under 850,000 distinct CDR3 sequences, approximately 33% of which are singletons, and 18% rests with the top ten. Their specific antigens are unknown. This material consisted of cultured PBMCs, taken from culture after CMV antigen stimulation. The receptors originated from a human donor in good health (CMV status not recorded). Some clones in this sample may be carry-over from other donors' samples.

The chain couples TRBV3-1 to TRBJ2-7; TRBD1 might be the D (5 bases). There are 12 residues in the CDR3. Germline-derived CDR1 and CDR2 are LGHDT and YNNKEL (reference sequence). V was shortened by 5 bases and J by 9 bases, with 14 bases between the two germline ends. This CDR3 reads CASSRVTATQYF. The CDR3 region has the DNA TGTGCCAGCAGCAGGGTGACAGCAACGCAGTACTTC.

This clonotype has more than one count but fewer than ten. The V gene is TRBV12-3 or TRBV12-4, the J gene TRBJ2-1, with a possible D match to TRBD2 (5 bases). Trimming stripped 8 bases from V and 4 bases from J, with 18 bases between. The CDR3 sequence is 15 residues long. Here the CDR3 reads CASGLSNGGYNEQFF. CDR3 coding DNA: TGTGCCAGCGGGCTTAGCAATGGAGGATACAATGAGCAGTTCTTC.

The chain combines TRBV7-2 with TRBJ2-1, with a weak D call TRBD2 (6 bases). Looked up from germline, CDR1 is SGHTA and CDR2 is FQGNSA. Trimming left V 3 bases short and J 2 bases short, with 11 bases between. This CDR3 is 15 amino acids long. CDR3 region: CASSLAGSAYNEQFF. The CDR3 nucleotides read TGTGCCAGCAGCTTGGCGGGATCTGCCTACAATGAGCAGTTCTTC.

V usage is TRBV10-1 and J usage is TRBJ2-1, with TRBD2 identical over 8 bases. Germline CDR1 reads WNHNN; CDR2 reads SYGVQD (reference sequence). The CDR3 length is 14 residues. The trim removed 8 bases at V and 8 bases at J, leaving 11 bases unmatched. CDR3 region: CASRGTGGHDEQFF. Here the CDR3 DNA reads TGCGCCAGCCGGGGCACGGGAGGGCATGATGAGCAGTTCTTC.

Only a few counts were recorded for this clonotype. The chain recombines TRBV25-1 with TRBJ1-6, with 8 bases lining up with TRBD1. This CDR3 has 18 amino acids. Per germline, CDR1 MGHDK and CDR2 SYGVNS. The V and J ends lost 4 bases and 9 bases, in that order; junction bases with no gene match: 17. The CDR3: CASSVTGTGFFGISPLHF. Here the CDR3 DNA reads TGTGCCAGCAGTGTCACCGGGACAGGTTTTTTTGGGATTTCACCCCTCCACTTT.

In its sample, this clonotype was seen many times. This chain connects TRBV7-2 to TRBJ2-4; tentatively, D is TRBD1 (6 bases). V was trimmed by 4 bases and J by 2 bases, leaving 9 bases between them. The germline V gene has CDR1 SGHTA and CDR2 FQGNSA. The CDR3 consists of 14 residues. The CDR3 protein is CASSSQGSKNIQYF. CDR3 in DNA: TGTGCCAGCAGCTCACAGGGTTCCAAAAACATTCAGTACTTC.

The chain links TRBV7-2 to TRBJ2-1; no clear D gene. The V gene lost 5 bases and the J gene lost 6 bases, with 11 bases spanning the gap. Per the germline V gene, CDR1 is SGHTA and CDR2 is FQGNSA. The CDR3 consists of 13 residues. The chain's CDR3 is CASSTWARNEQFF. The CDR3 DNA is TGTGCCAGCAGCACTTGGGCACGCAATGAGCAGTTCTTC.

The CDR3 reads CASSVDTRRNTEAFF. CDR3 bases: TGTGCCAGCAGCGTAGACACACGGAGGAACACTGAAGCTTTCTTT. J is TRBJ1-1 and V is TRBV9; D call uncertain. The CDR3 loop spans 15 amino acids. Trimming cost V 0 bases and J 1 base, with 10 bases left between them. CDR1 SGDLS and CDR2 YYNGEE come from the germline V gene.

This clonotype was counted only a few times. This rearrangement joins TRBV27 to TRBJ2-1; 8 nucleotides agree with TRBD2. CDR1 MNHEY and CDR2 SMNVEV come from the germline V gene (reference sequence). The CDR3 extends over 12 amino acids. V shed 10 bases, J shed 6 bases, and the junction held 5 bases outside the gene matches. In DNA, the CDR3 is TGTGCCACCTCTGCGGGGGGCAATGAGCAGTTCTTC. It yields the protein CATSAGGNEQFF.

This clonotype was detected only once. The chain recombines TRBV6-6 with TRBJ1-2, with unresolved D. The V end lost 4 bases, the J end lost 7 bases, and 19 bases lay between the germline ends. The CDR3 spans 15 residues. Per germline, CDR1 MNHNY and CDR2 SVGAGI (reference sequence). The DNA of the CDR3 is TGTGCCAGCAGTTCCAATGGAGGACTCTTGGGTGGCTACACCTTC. It is translated as CASSSNGGLLGGYTF.

This clonotype was seen only a few times. This chain uses TRBV15 with TRBJ2-3; maybe TRBD2 (5 bases). V lost 0 bases, J lost 0 bases, and 10 bases lay in between. The length of the CDR3 is 16 residues. Germline CDR1 reads LNHNV; CDR2 reads YYDKDF (reference sequence). CDR3 in DNA: TGTGCCACCAGCAGAGAGGCAGGACTTAGCACAGATACGCAGTATTTT. This encodes CATSREAGLSTDTQYF.